The clone carrying this TCR beta chain was counted ten times or more. These data come from a study of early T cells in non-severe SARS-CoV-2 infection. Study in general: Sequencing input comprised bulk RNA from unsorted whole blood; chain pairing was not available.

V lost 5 bases, J lost 5 bases, and 15 bases lay in between. Germline CDR1 reads MNHEY; CDR2 reads SVGAGI. This CDR3 is built from 14 residues. Individually, cDNA molecules had unique molecular identifiers attached to them. TCRdb re-called the 5' RACE reads with MiXCR, one entry per CDR3 protein. The top ten clones hold roughly 7% of a sample with 54,000 or so distinct CDR3 sequences, 5.6% of them seen once. This sequence was found in an adult who was a healthcare worker with PCR-confirmed SARS-CoV-2 infection or an uninfected control (not recorded which). Sequencing was performed on whole blood. V usage is TRBV6-5 and J usage is TRBJ1-2; no clear D. The CDR3 nucleotides are TGTGCCAGCAGTGATCCCTGGAGTGGTTATGGCTACACCTTC. Its protein is CASSDPWSGYGYTF.